This T cell receptor beta chain comes out of a study of regulatory T cells in long-lasting Graves disease. Study-wide points: Public clonotype sharing was higher in persistent than newly diagnosed patients. Accuracy may have been reduced by the small sample size. Persistent Graves' disease cases displayed lower TCR diversity than newly diagnosed ones.

As for time point: persistent/refractory GD, antithyroid drugs over 5 years with positive TRAb. Making the TCR library involved RNA that had been extracted from PBMCs. This CDR3 spans 13 amino acids. Germline CDR1 SQVTM, CDR2 ANQGSEA. The V end lost 6 bases, the J end lost 2 bases, and 12 bases lay between the germline ends. With iRepertoire HTBI primers and Arm-PCR of CDR3 regions, TCR beta libraries were built. TCRdb re-called the multiplex PCR reads with MiXCR, one entry per CDR3 protein. In the table there are over 450,000 distinct CDR3 sequences, about 22% of which are singletons. To note about this clonotype: The antigen remains undetermined.

The chain uses TRBV29-1 and TRBJ2-3, with D possibly matching TRBD2 (6 bases). This specimen consisted of peripheral blood mononuclear cells (PBMCs), obtained when the disease was refractory, from a patient treated with antithyroid drugs. This TCR was sampled from a female donor with Graves disease. CDR3 loop: CSVGGEVTDTQYF. The CDR3 bases are TGCAGCGTGGGGGGTGAAGTCACAGATACGCAGTATTTT.